This passage covers 18 T cell receptor beta chains from one sample sequenced in a study of shared clonotypes between healthy human individuals. Naive CD8 populations comprised CD45RO-negative cells positively selected for CCR7, excluding terminally differentiated effector memory CD45RA+ cells. Generated by immunoSEQ multiplex PCR, the TCRdb table keeps only in-frame clones and is missing some. The sample holds some 600,000 clones, about 96% seen once. The specimen was naive CD8+ T cells sorted from blood. The receptors were sampled from a woman in her 30s in good health.

The V gene is TRBV19, the J gene TRBJ2-7, with 9 bases matching TRBD1. The V and J ends lost 5 bases and 3 bases, in that order; junction bases with no gene match: 14. Germline CDR1 LNHDA, CDR2 SQIVND (reference sequence). The CDR3 is 17 residues long. CDR3 DNA sequence: TGTGCCAGTAGTCCACCGGCCGGGACAGGGCAAGGCTACGAGCAGTACTTC. Amino acids: CASSPPAGTGQGYEQYF. Drawing the rest from reference TRBV19 and TRBJ2-7, the complete variable domain is DGGITQSPKYLFRKEGQNVTLSCEQNLNHDAMYWYRQDPGQGLRLIYYSQIVNDFQKGDIAEGYSVSREKKESFPLTVTSAQKNPTAFYLCASSPPAGTGQGYEQYFGPGTRLTVT.

The chain is built from TRBV7-9 and TRBJ2-1; D may correspond to TRBD1 or TRBD2 (6 bases each). This CDR3 has 16 amino acids. V was pared by 5 bases and J by 0 bases, with 14 bases between. Germline V CDR1 and CDR2: SEHNR, FQNEAQ (reference sequence). DNA for the CDR3: TGTGCCAGCAGCCCCAGGGGACTTAGCTCCTACAATGAGCAGTTCTTC. Translating gives CASSPRGLSSYNEQFF.

The chain carries TRBV6-5 and TRBJ1-5, with 7 bases matching TRBD1. The trim removed 4 bases at V and 1 base at J, leaving 4 bases unmatched. The CDR3 is 15 residues long. The V gene's germline CDR1 is MNHEY and CDR2 SVGAGI. CDR3 DNA: TGTGCCAGCAGTTTTACAGGGGAGAGCAATCAGCCCCAGCATTTT. This encodes CASSFTGESNQPQHF.

The rearrangement joins TRBV19 to TRBJ2-1; 10 bases match TRBD2. Germline-derived CDR1 and CDR2 are LNHDA and SQIVND (reference sequence). Trimming cost V 8 bases and J 0 bases; bases outside gene matches: 1. The CDR3 is 14 amino acids. The CDR3 sequence is CASASGSSYNEQFF. CDR3 coding DNA: TGTGCCAGTGCTAGCGGGAGCTCCTACAATGAGCAGTTCTTC.

The chain is built from TRBV10-1 and TRBJ2-3, with 9 bases fitting TRBD1. The CDR3 has 15 residues. Germline V gene sequence: CDR1 WNHNN, CDR2 SYGVQD (reference sequence). The J segment lost 2 bases and the V segment lost 3 bases, leaving 3 bases of the junction unmatched. For the CDR3, the DNA is TGCGCCAGCAGTGATGACAGGGGGTTCACAGATACGCAGTATTTT. The encoded protein is CASSDDRGFTDTQYF.

This clone was recorded once. The gene calls are TRBV18 and TRBJ2-7, with D perhaps matching TRBD1 or TRBD2 (5 bases each). This CDR3 has 16 amino acids. Germline CDR1 is KGHSH and CDR2 is LQKENI. Trimming cost V 1 base and J 3 bases, with 16 bases left between them. DNA for the CDR3: TGTGCCAGCTCACCACTGAACCGGGACGAAGTCTACGAGCAGTACTTC. Encoded protein: CASSPLNRDEVYEQYF.

The V and J genes are TRBV7-8 and TRBJ2-1; 8 bases match TRBD2. Germline CDR1 and CDR2: SGHVS and FQNEAQ. The CDR3 is 17 residues long. Trimming took 4 bases from V and 5 from J; bases not matched to a gene: 13. CDR3 residues: CASSSKGISGAHNEQFF. DNA for the CDR3: TGTGCCAGCAGCTCCAAAGGGATTAGCGGGGCTCACAATGAGCAGTTCTTC.

The gene calls are TRBV10-1 and TRBJ2-3; D might be TRBD2 (6 bases). V lost 0 bases to trimming and J lost 4 bases, with 8 bases between them. Per the germline V gene, CDR1 is WNHNN and CDR2 is SYGVQD (reference sequence). The CDR3 loop spans 14 amino acids. CDR3 residues: CASSESGGADTQYF. DNA for the CDR3: TGCGCCAGCAGTGAGTCGGGAGGTGCAGATACGCAGTATTTT.

This clone has only one observation. V gene TRBV7-9 combines with J gene TRBJ2-7; 8 bases fit TRBD1. Losses at the gene ends were 4 bases for V and 4 bases for J; bases not matched to a gene: 9. CDR1 is SEHNR, CDR2 FQNEAQ, per germline (reference sequence). The CDR3 is 15 residues long. CDR3 sequence reads: CASSSAGTGSYEQYF. The DNA of the CDR3 is TGTGCCAGCAGCTCGGCCGGGACAGGATCTTACGAGCAGTACTTC. Full variable domain (missing parts from reference TRBV7-9 and TRBJ2-7): DTGVSQNPRHKITKRGQNVTFRCDPISEHNRLYWYRQTLGQGPEFLTYFQNEAQLEKSRLLSDRFSAERPKGSFSTLEIQRTEQGDSAMYLCASSSAGTGSYEQYFGPGTRLTVT.

The chain is built from TRBV29-1 and TRBJ1-2; 7 bases match TRBD1. The CDR3 covers 13 residues. V gave up 6 bases and J gave up 8 bases; unmatched junction bases: 12. The germline V gene encodes CDR1 SQVTM and CDR2 ANQGSEA. The CDR3 sequence is CSVVTGEHMGYTF. The CDR3 region has the DNA TGCAGCGTGGTCACAGGGGAGCATATGGGCTACACCTTC. Full variable domain (remainder filled in from reference TRBV29-1 and TRBJ1-2): SAVISQKPSRDICQRGTSLTIQCQVDSQVTMMFWYRQQPGQSLTLIATANQGSEATYESGFVIDKFPISRPNLTFSTLTVSNMSPEDSSIYLCSVVTGEHMGYTFGSGTRLTVV.

The chain combines TRBV2 with TRBJ2-7; D possibly corresponds to TRBD1 (6 bases). The V gene's germline CDR1 is SNHLY and CDR2 FYNNEI. The V end lost 10 bases, the J end lost 5 bases, and 21 bases lay between the germline ends. This CDR3 comprises 14 residues. The CDR3 is CAIPSGDASHEQYF. For the CDR3, the DNA is TGTGCCATCCCCTCAGGGGACGCGTCTCACGAGCAGTACTTC.

V and J are TRBV9 and TRBJ2-1; D not certain. Deletions cut 3 bases from V and 6 bases from J, with 16 bases between. Per germline, CDR1 SGDLS and CDR2 YYNGEE. The CDR3 has 15 amino acids. The CDR3 coding sequence is TGTGCCAGCAGCGAAACATACACCCTAGGCAATGAGCAGTTCTTC. Protein sequence: CASSETYTLGNEQFF. Full variable domain (missing parts from reference TRBV9 and TRBJ2-1): DSGVTQTPKHLITATGQRVTLRCSPRSGDLSVYWYQQSLDQGLQFLIQYYNGEERAKGNILERFSAQQFPDLHSELNLSSLELGDSALYFCASSETYTLGNEQFFGPGTRLTVL.

The chain uses TRBV28 and TRBJ2-2, with D possibly TRBD1 on 7 matching bases. This CDR3 contains 16 residues. Germline CDR1 and CDR2: MDHEN and SYDVKM. V was cut by 4 bases and J by 3 bases, with 15 bases left in between. The CDR3 bases are TGTGCCAGCAGTTCTGACAGGGAGGCGTACACCGGGGAGCTGTTTTTT. Its protein is CASSSDREAYTGELFF.

The V gene is TRBV28, the J gene TRBJ2-7; the D is unclear. The germline V gene encodes CDR1 MDHEN and CDR2 SYDVKM. The CDR3 consists of 13 residues. The V end lost 8 bases, the J end lost 3 bases, and 14 bases lay between the germline ends. The CDR3 loop reads CASSAALNYEQYF. The CDR3 nucleotides read TGTGCCAGCTCAGCAGCACTAAACTACGAGCAGTACTTC.

As concerns this clone: Additional DNA sequences in this sample encode the identical CDR3. The gene calls are TRBV7-9 and TRBJ1-5; D remains ambiguous. The CDR3 is made up of 12 amino acids. Looked up from germline, CDR1 is SEHNR and CDR2 is FQNEAQ (reference sequence). The germline V and J ends were trimmed by 3 bases and 4 bases, with 4 bases remaining between them. In DNA, the CDR3 is TGTGCCAGCAGCTTGTCTAATCAGCCCCAGCATTTT. Protein sequence: CASSLSNQPQHF.

The chain uses TRBV5-4 and TRBJ2-5; no reliable D call. The germline V gene has CDR1 SGHNT and CDR2 YYREEE (reference sequence). Trimming shortened V by 5 bases and J by 7 bases, and 9 bases separated the two germline ends. The CDR3 extends over 11 amino acids. CDR3 sequence: CASSLTGTQYF. CDR3 nucleotides: TGTGCCAGCAGTCTGACTGGGACCCAGTACTTC.

The chain links TRBV28 to TRBJ1-2; 7 bases match TRBD1. Trimming cost V 1 base and J 6 bases; bases outside gene matches: 14. CDR3 length: 17 residues. The V gene's germline CDR1 is MDHEN and CDR2 SYDVKM. DNA for the CDR3: TGTGCCAGCAGTTTATACCCCATCGCGACAGGGTTCGATGGCTACACCTTC. Translating it yields CASSLYPIATGFDGYTF.

The chain recombines TRBV30 with TRBJ1-1; weak D call: TRBD1 (6 bases). CDR3 size: 11 residues. Germline CDR1 is GTSNPN and CDR2 is SVGIG (reference sequence). Between the trimmed V and J ends, which lost 2 bases and 6 bases, there was a span of 7 bases. The CDR3 protein is CAWSRGAEAFF. The CDR3 DNA reads as TGTGCCTGGAGTAGGGGGGCTGAAGCTTTCTTT.